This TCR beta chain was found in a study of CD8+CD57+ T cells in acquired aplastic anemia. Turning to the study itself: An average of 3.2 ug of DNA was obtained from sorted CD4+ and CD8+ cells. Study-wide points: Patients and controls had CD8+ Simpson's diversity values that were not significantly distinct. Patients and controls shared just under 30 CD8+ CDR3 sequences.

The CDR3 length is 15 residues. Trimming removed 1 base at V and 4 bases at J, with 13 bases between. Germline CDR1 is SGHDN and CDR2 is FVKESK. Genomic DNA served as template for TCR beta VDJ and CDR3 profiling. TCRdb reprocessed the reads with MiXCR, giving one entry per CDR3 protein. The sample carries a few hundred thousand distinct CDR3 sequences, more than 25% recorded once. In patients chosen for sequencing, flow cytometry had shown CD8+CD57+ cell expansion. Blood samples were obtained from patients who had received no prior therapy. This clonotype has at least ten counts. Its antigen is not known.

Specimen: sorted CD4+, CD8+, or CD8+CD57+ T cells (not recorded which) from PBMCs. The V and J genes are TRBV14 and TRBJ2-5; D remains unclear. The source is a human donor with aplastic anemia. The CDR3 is CASSQAALLGETQYF. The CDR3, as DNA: TGTGCCAGCAGCCAAGCAGCCCTACTGGGAGAGACCCAGTACTTC.